A selection of T cell receptor beta chains follows, all from one sample in a study of T cell repertoires in cytomegalovirus infection. TCRdb ran MiXCR on the reads and lists one entry per CDR3 protein. This table holds a few hundred thousand distinct CDR3 sequences, 26% found once. Sequencing was done on a sample of PBMCs. All receptors derive from a human donor in good health (CMV status not recorded). Some clones in this sample may be carry-over from other donors' samples. CDR3s include the opening cysteine and the closing phenylalanine or tryptophan. The D gene is left open where the match is weak. Expanded clones get a size class; other rows say once, few or many, or leave the size out.

V: TRBV11-3
size: many
J: TRBJ2-7
D: NA
CDR3: CASSLSTLYEQYF
DNA: TGTGCCAGCAGCTTATCAACCCTCTACGAGCAGTACTTC

V: TRBV7-8
size: many
J: TRBJ1-1
D: TRBD1
CDR3: CASSLTGRENTEAFF
DNA: TGTGCCAGCAGCTTGACAGGGAGAGAGAACACTGAAGCTTTCTTT

V: TRBV12-5
size: NA
J: TRBJ1-1
D: NA
CDR3: CASGRQGETEAFF
DNA: TGTGCTAGTGGACGTCAAGGGGAAACTGAAGCTTTCTTT

V: TRBV18
size: NA
J: TRBJ1-5
D: NA
CDR3: CASSPKGVGGSNQPQHF
DNA: TGTGCCAGCTCACCAAAGGGTGTAGGGGGATCCAATCAGCCCCAGCATTTT

V: TRBV7-2
size: many
J: TRBJ1-3
D: NA
CDR3: CASSISAARASGNTIYF
DNA: TGTGCCAGCAGCATTAGCGCCGCTCGGGCCTCTGGAAACACCATATATTTT

V: TRBV28
size: NA
J: TRBJ1-1
D: NA
CDR3: CASSPGTFNTEAFF
DNA: TGTGCCAGCAGTCCCGGGACTTTTAACACTGAAGCTTTCTTT

V: TRBV6-5
size: NA
J: TRBJ2-3
D: NA
CDR3: CASSYSGALSTDTQYF
DNA: TGTGCCAGCAGTTACTCAGGGGCCCTTAGCACAGATACGCAGTATTTT

V: TRBV19
size: NA
J: TRBJ1-1
D: NA
CDR3: CASSASRGDDTEAFF
DNA: TGTGCCAGTAGTGCCTCCAGGGGCGATGACACTGAAGCTTTCTTT

V: TRBV7-9
size: NA
J: TRBJ2-1
D: NA
CDR3: CASPLRGRYNEQFF
DNA: TGTGCCAGCCCCCTCCGGGGGAGGTACAATGAGCAGTTCTTC

V: TRBV5-4
size: few
J: TRBJ2-3
D: NA
CDR3: CATQRLSTDTQYF
DNA: TGTGCCACGCAGAGGCTGAGCACAGATACGCAGTATTTT

V: TRBV12-3/TRBV12-4
size: NA
J: TRBJ2-1
D: TRBD2
CDR3: CASSFGGRGIYNEQFF
DNA: TGTGCCAGCAGTTTTGGTGGGAGGGGAATCTACAATGAGCAGTTCTTC

V: TRBV10-3
size: NA
J: TRBJ1-2
D: TRBD1
CDR3: CAIRPTGVEGYTF
DNA: TGTGCCATCAGACCGACAGGGGTAGAAGGCTACACCTTC

V: TRBV7-2
size: many
J: TRBJ1-5
D: NA
CDR3: CASSPGWGQPQHF
DNA: TGTGCCAGCAGTCCAGGGTGGGGGCAGCCCCAGCATTTT

V: TRBV7-3
size: many
J: TRBJ1-5
D: TRBD1
CDR3: CASSPSGGTGAQHF
DNA: TGTGCCAGCAGCCCCTCAGGGGGGACAGGGGCCCAGCATTTT

V: TRBV3-1
size: NA
J: TRBJ2-3
D: TRBD2
CDR3: CASSQVELAGASTDTQYF
DNA: TGTGCCAGCAGCCAAGTCGAACTAGCGGGGGCCAGCACAGATACGCAGTATTTT

V: TRBV19
size: NA
J: TRBJ2-1
D: TRBD1
CDR3: CASSFRDRGRNEQFF
DNA: TGTGCCAGTAGTTTTCGGGACAGGGGGCGCAATGAGCAGTTCTTC

V: TRBV6-2/TRBV6-3
size: NA
J: TRBJ1-1
D: TRBD1
CDR3: CASRPGTGVRNTEAFF
DNA: TGTGCCAGCAGACCCGGGACAGGGGTACGGAACACTGAAGCTTTCTTT

V: TRBV19
size: few
J: TRBJ2-7
D: NA
CDR3: CASSIQAAQGLSYEQYF
DNA: TGTGCCAGTAGTATACAAGCGGCACAGGGTCTCTCCTACGAGCAGTACTTC

V: TRBV7-2
size: NA
J: TRBJ1-5
D: TRBD1
CDR3: CASSSSGTGVHQPQHF
DNA: TGTGCCAGCAGCTCATCCGGGACAGGGGTACATCAGCCCCAGCATTTT

V: TRBV7-4
size: NA
J: TRBJ2-5
D: TRBD1
CDR3: CASSPPRQGEETQYF
DNA: TGTGCCAGCAGCCCGCCGAGACAGGGTGAAGAGACCCAGTACTTC

V: TRBV24-1
size: NA
J: TRBJ2-2
D: NA
CDR3: CATYHPNTGELFF
DNA: TGTGCCACCTATCACCCGAACACCGGGGAGCTGTTTTTT

V: TRBV28
size: few
J: TRBJ1-2
D: NA
CDR3: CASRPNPDRSYGYTF
DNA: TGTGCCAGCAGGCCCAATCCGGACAGATCCTATGGCTACACCTTC

V: TRBV7-9
size: NA
J: TRBJ2-1
D: NA
CDR3: CASSLGSRTKNNEQFF
DNA: TGTGCCAGCAGCTTAGGTTCTAGGACTAAAAACAATGAGCAGTTCTTC

V: TRBV7-2
size: few
J: TRBJ1-1
D: NA
CDR3: CASSLIGEEAFF
DNA: TGTGCCAGCAGCTTAATCGGGGAAGAAGCTTTCTTT

V: TRBV27
size: few
J: TRBJ1-5
D: NA
CDR3: CASSLTSLSNQPQHF
DNA: TGTGCCAGCAGTTTAACTTCACTCAGCAATCAGCCCCAGCATTTT

V: TRBV11-3
size: many
J: TRBJ1-1
D: NA
CDR3: CASSQESRTEAFF
DNA: TGTGCCAGCAGCCAGGAATCGCGGACTGAAGCTTTCTTT

V: TRBV7-2
size: NA
J: TRBJ1-5
D: NA
CDR3: CASSLGWEGGQPQHF
DNA: TGTGCCAGCAGCTTAGGGTGGGAGGGGGGCCAGCCCCAGCATTTT

V: TRBV7-2
size: NA
J: TRBJ1-4
D: NA
CDR3: CASSWTHATIKNLFF
DNA: TGTGCCAGCAGCTGGACCCACGCAACTATTAAAAACCTGTTTTTT

V: TRBV28
size: NA
J: TRBJ2-1
D: NA
CDR3: CAIARRGVNEQFF
DNA: TGTGCCATTGCACGTCGGGGCGTGAATGAGCAGTTCTTC

V: TRBV7-2
size: many
J: TRBJ1-6
D: TRBD1
CDR3: CASSFLQGTGNNSPLHF
DNA: TGTGCCAGCAGCTTCCTCCAGGGGACAGGGAACAATTCACCCCTCCACTTT

V: TRBV6-1
size: few
J: TRBJ2-5
D: TRBD2
CDR3: CASTKAGGPETQYF
DNA: TGTGCCAGCACTAAAGCGGGAGGGCCTGAGACCCAGTACTTC

V: TRBV30
size: NA
J: TRBJ2-2
D: NA
CDR3: CAWSNGASNTGELFF
DNA: TGTGCCTGGAGTAACGGGGCTTCGAACACCGGGGAGCTGTTTTTT

V: TRBV6-2/TRBV6-3
size: few
J: TRBJ2-2
D: NA
CDR3: CASSYSWTGELFF
DNA: TGTGCCAGCAGTTACTCGTGGACCGGGGAGCTGTTTTTT

V: TRBV12-3/TRBV12-4
size: NA
J: TRBJ2-1
D: NA
CDR3: CASSRDPEYNEQFF
DNA: TGTGCCAGCAGCCGGGACCCGGAATACAATGAGCAGTTCTTC

V: TRBV11-3
size: NA
J: TRBJ2-1
D: NA
CDR3: CASSPRQDGEQFF
DNA: TGTGCCAGCAGCCCCCGCCAGGACGGTGAGCAGTTCTTC

V: TRBV7-6
size: few
J: TRBJ2-3
D: NA
CDR3: CASSSDGPADTQYF
DNA: TGTGCCAGCAGCTCAGACGGACCGGCAGATACGCAGTATTTT

V: TRBV30
size: NA
J: TRBJ2-7
D: NA
CDR3: CAWSPPTVYYEQYF
DNA: TGTGCCTGGAGTCCTCCTACAGTTTACTACGAGCAGTACTTC

V: TRBV2
size: few
J: TRBJ2-7
D: NA
CDR3: CASSPEWGPNEQYF
DNA: TGTGCCAGCAGTCCCGAGTGGGGACCGAATGAGCAGTACTTC

V: TRBV2
size: NA
J: TRBJ1-4
D: NA
CDR3: CASKVANEKLFF
DNA: TGTGCCAGCAAGGTGGCTAATGAAAAACTGTTTTTT

V: TRBV11-1
size: few
J: TRBJ1-1
D: NA
CDR3: CASSLGLGGPSEAFF
DNA: TGTGCCAGCAGCTTGGGGCTGGGGGGGCCCTCTGAAGCTTTCTTT

V: TRBV7-2
size: many
J: TRBJ2-2
D: NA
CDR3: CASSLVTGNTGELFF
DNA: TGTGCCAGCAGCTTAGTAACAGGGAACACCGGGGAGCTGTTTTTT

V: TRBV19
size: few
J: TRBJ2-1
D: TRBD2
CDR3: CASSISGRGNEQFF
DNA: TGTGCCAGTAGTATATCCGGGAGGGGCAATGAGCAGTTCTTC

V: TRBV12-3/TRBV12-4
size: NA
J: TRBJ2-5
D: NA
CDR3: CASSLTASAMWAQYF
DNA: TGTGCCAGCAGTTTGACGGCTAGCGCGATGTGGGCCCAGTACTTC

V: TRBV7-2
size: few
J: TRBJ2-5
D: NA
CDR3: CASSQGQGEAQYF
DNA: TGTGCCAGCAGCCAAGGTCAGGGGGAGGCCCAGTACTTC

V: TRBV5-1
size: NA
J: TRBJ1-5
D: NA
CDR3: CASSSFPEQPQHF
DNA: TGCGCCAGCAGCTCGTTCCCCGAACAGCCCCAGCATTTT

V: TRBV27
size: few
J: TRBJ1-4
D: NA
CDR3: CASTRRGFGGEKLFF
DNA: TGTGCCAGCACGAGAAGGGGGTTCGGAGGCGAAAAACTGTTTTTT

V: TRBV4-1
size: many
J: TRBJ2-1
D: NA
CDR3: CASSQGRAYEQFF
DNA: TGCGCCAGCAGCCAAGGAAGGGCTTATGAGCAGTTCTTC

V: TRBV7-8
size: many
J: TRBJ2-5
D: TRBD1
CDR3: CASSTTGGQETQYF
DNA: TGTGCCAGCTCAACGACAGGGGGCCAAGAGACCCAGTACTTC

V: TRBV7-9
size: NA
J: TRBJ1-4
D: TRBD1
CDR3: CASSLTQGANEKLFF
DNA: TGTGCCAGCAGCTTAACCCAGGGGGCTAATGAAAAACTGTTTTTT

V: TRBV7-2
size: many
J: TRBJ2-7
D: NA
CDR3: CASRPWSTYEQYF
DNA: TGTGCCAGCAGGCCGTGGTCGACCTACGAGCAGTACTTC

V: TRBV27
size: NA
J: TRBJ1-2
D: TRBD1
CDR3: CASGERTGGYGYTF
DNA: TGTGCCAGCGGTGAAAGGACAGGGGGCTATGGCTACACCTTC

V: TRBV4-1
size: NA
J: TRBJ1-5
D: NA
CDR3: CAGSQYPRGIRSNQPQHF
DNA: TGCGCCGGCAGCCAATACCCGAGGGGGATACGTAGCAATCAGCCCCAGCATTTT

V: TRBV12-3/TRBV12-4
size: few
J: TRBJ1-2
D: TRBD1
CDR3: CASSPTGGGYTF
DNA: TGTGCCAGCAGCCCGACAGGGGGAGGCTACACCTTC

V: TRBV6-2/TRBV6-3
size: NA
J: TRBJ2-1
D: TRBD2
CDR3: CASSTRTSGRNEQFF
DNA: TGTGCCAGCTCCACCCGGACTAGCGGGAGAAATGAGCAGTTCTTC